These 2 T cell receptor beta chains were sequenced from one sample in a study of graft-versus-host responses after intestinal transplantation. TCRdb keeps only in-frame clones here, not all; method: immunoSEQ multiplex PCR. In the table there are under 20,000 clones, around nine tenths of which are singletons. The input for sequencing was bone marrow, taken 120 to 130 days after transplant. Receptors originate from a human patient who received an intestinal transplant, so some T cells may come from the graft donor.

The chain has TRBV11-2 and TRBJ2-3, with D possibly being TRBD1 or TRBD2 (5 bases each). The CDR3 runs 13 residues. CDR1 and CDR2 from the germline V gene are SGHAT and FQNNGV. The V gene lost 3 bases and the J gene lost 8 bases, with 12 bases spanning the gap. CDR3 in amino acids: CASSLGERGTQYF. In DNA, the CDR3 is TGTGCCAGCAGCTTGGGGGAGAGGGGTACGCAGTATTTT.

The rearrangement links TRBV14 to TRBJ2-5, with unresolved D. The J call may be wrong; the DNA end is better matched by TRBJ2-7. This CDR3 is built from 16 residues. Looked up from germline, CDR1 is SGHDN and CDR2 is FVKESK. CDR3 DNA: TGTGCCAGCAGCCATTCAATGGGCTCCTATCCGTACGAGCAGTACTTC. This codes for CASSHSMGSYPYEQYF.